The source of this T cell receptor (beta chain) is a study of cytomegalovirus exposure and HLA in healthy donors. Vbeta (60) and Jbeta (13) primers were used in the PCR. Using immunoSEQ multiplex PCR, the repertoire was profiled, and TCRdb retains in-frame clones only, with some absent. The sample includes some 100,000 clones, around three quarters of them seen just once. Regarding donors, all were healthy bone marrow donors. For this clone: Its antigen remains unknown.

Germline CDR1 is SGHKS and CDR2 is YYEKEE (reference sequence). V lost 0 bases and J 7 bases, leaving 13 bases between the germline ends. The CDR3 has 14 amino acids. Points from the study as a whole: Follow-up analysis later connected one missense variant in DCLRE1C with trimming of TCR beta V- and J-genes. Among TCR beta chains of equal frequency, HLA-associated ones were more clonally expanded in a later analysis.

The source of this sequence is a female donor in good health and CMV-seropositive. The specimen was PBMCs. The chain carries TRBV5-5 and TRBJ2-5, with D perhaps matching TRBD1 (5 bases). Here the CDR3 reads CASSLVATEGTQYF. CDR3 DNA: TGTGCCAGCAGCTTGGTTGCGACAGAAGGGACCCAGTACTTC.